This T cell receptor beta chain appears in the sequencing data of a study of OX40 agonist ivuxolimab in advanced cancers. Study-level information: Subjects had a mean age of about 60 years, with a range of 23 to 79; less than 90% were male. Study outcomes and limitations: Partial responders dosed at 0.1-3.0 mg/kg displayed clonal expansion ranking among the lowest. Antigen specificity was not determined for the expanded peripheral T cells.

Per the germline V gene, CDR1 is SEHNR and CDR2 is FQNEAQ (reference sequence). V lost 5 bases, J lost 7 bases, and 3 bases stayed unmatched. The CDR3 has 13 amino acids. Concerning this clone: Its antigen is still unknown.

Profiled with immunoSEQ multiplex PCR; TCRdb holds only in-frame clones, not every one. This table has about 70,000 clones, approximately 80% appearing once. The chain is built from TRBV7-9 and TRBJ1-2, with 11 positions matching TRBD1. The source of this sequence is an adult with an advanced solid tumor such as melanoma, head and neck, liver or kidney cancer. Sequencing used CD4+ or CD8+ T cells sorted from blood, obtained in a trial of the OX40 agonist ivuxolimab. In nucleotides, the CDR3 is TGTGCCAGCAGCCCGGGACAGGGGGGTGGCTACACCTTC. Protein sequence: CASSPGQGGGYTF.